A single T cell receptor (beta chain) is shown here with its context. These data are taken from a study of blood T cell repertoires in COVID-19. Looking at the study overall: Acute-phase and convalescent COVID-19 samples originated in the United States, Italy and Spain. Sources were T cells, B-cell-depleted T cells, or PBMCs; the material itself was cDNA or gDNA.

Recruited during active infection, patients (from Seattle) were subsequently followed longitudinally. Trimming removed 6 bases from V and 4 bases from J; junction bases left unmatched: 17. CDR3 length: 17 residues. Under the authors' procedure: Reference gene primer amplification gave estimated nucleated cell counts. The data were produced by immunoSEQ multiplex PCR, yet TCRdb's version contains in-frame clones alone and is incomplete. That table gives V, J and clone size, and the DNA gave D and trimming. The sample contains roughly 460,000 clones, approximately 90% of which appear only once. The sequence derives from a man younger than 35 with COVID-19, enrolled during active disease. The chain couples TRBV23-1 to TRBJ2-7, with 8 positions matching TRBD2. TRBV23-1 is filed as an ORF, its function uncertain. Sequencing input: peripheral blood. In DNA form, the CDR3 reads TGCGCCAGCAGGCGGGGGGCGCTCTCCGGGGGTTTTTACGAGCAGTACTTC. Protein: CASRRGALSGGFYEQYF.